A selection of T cell receptor beta chains follows, all from one sample in a study of technical replicates of blood from several donors. Clones were sequenced by immunoSEQ multiplex PCR, and TCRdb holds only the in-frame ones, with some missing. In the table there are 70,000 to 85,000 clones, more than 90% of which are singletons. Material: T cells isolated from PBMCs. All receptors derive from a human donor in good health. Each CDR3 is given with its conserved first and last residue. Each record gives: clone size, D gene, V gene, J gene, CDR3 protein, CDR3 DNA. The D gene is left open where the match is weak. The listing skips clone size in some rows; elsewhere it reads once, few, many or a size class.

clone_size: NA; d_call: NA; v_call: TRBV7-8; j_call: TRBJ1-4; cdr3_aa: CASSFEDTNNEKLFF; cdr3_nt: TGTGCCAGCAGCTTCGAGGACACTAATAATGAAAAACTGTTTTTT
clone_size: few; d_call: TRBD1; v_call: TRBV6-6; j_call: TRBJ1-4; cdr3_aa: CASSRTGHYEKLFF; cdr3_nt: TGTGCCAGCAGTAGGACAGGGCACTATGAAAAACTGTTTTTT
clone_size: NA; d_call: TRBD1; v_call: TRBV18; j_call: TRBJ1-1; cdr3_aa: CASSQGADTEAFF; cdr3_nt: TGTGCCAGCTCACAGGGGGCTGACACTGAAGCTTTCTTT
clone_size: NA; d_call: NA; v_call: TRBV9; j_call: TRBJ2-7; cdr3_aa: CASSVEAARGSYEQYF; cdr3_nt: TGTGCCAGCAGCGTAGAGGCAGCCCGGGGCTCCTACGAGCAGTACTTC
clone_size: once; d_call: NA; v_call: TRBV10-3; j_call: TRBJ2-2; cdr3_aa: CAISVLDSTGELFF; cdr3_nt: TGTGCCATCAGTGTGCTAGACAGCACCGGGGAGCTGTTTTTT
clone_size: NA; d_call: TRBD2; v_call: TRBV18; j_call: TRBJ2-1; cdr3_aa: CASSPGLAGFNEQFF; cdr3_nt: TGTGCCAGCTCACCGGGACTAGCGGGGTTTAATGAGCAGTTCTTC
clone_size: NA; d_call: TRBD1; v_call: TRBV19; j_call: TRBJ2-7; cdr3_aa: CASSIAGPGQGNHEQYF; cdr3_nt: TGTGCCAGTAGTATTGCGGGGCCGGGACAGGGCAACCACGAGCAGTACTTC
clone_size: once; d_call: NA; v_call: TRBV4-2; j_call: TRBJ1-2; cdr3_aa: CASSQEAIETTLGYSF; cdr3_nt: TGTGCCAGCAGCCAAGAGGCAATAGAAACAACACTAGGGTATTCCTTC
clone_size: NA; d_call: TRBD1; v_call: TRBV2; j_call: TRBJ1-1; cdr3_aa: CASGTAMNTEAFF; cdr3_nt: TGTGCCTCAGGGACAGCGATGAACACTGAAGCTTTCTTT
clone_size: NA; d_call: NA; v_call: TRBV7-3; j_call: TRBJ2-5; cdr3_aa: CASSLGPRDQETQYF; cdr3_nt: TGTGCCAGCAGCTTAGGTCCCCGGGACCAAGAGACCCAGTACTTC
clone_size: NA; d_call: TRBD1; v_call: TRBV10-3; j_call: TRBJ1-2; cdr3_aa: CAISDPGQGFGYTF; cdr3_nt: TGTGCCATCAGTGATCCGGGACAGGGTTTCGGCTACACCTTC
clone_size: NA; d_call: NA; v_call: TRBV5-4; j_call: TRBJ2-4; cdr3_aa: CASSPAGVGYIQYF; cdr3_nt: TGTGCCAGCAGCCCCGCAGGGGTGGGTTACATTCAGTACTTC
clone_size: NA; d_call: TRBD1; v_call: TRBV5-1; j_call: TRBJ2-7; cdr3_aa: CASSFLQGAYEQYF; cdr3_nt: TGCGCCAGCAGCTTTTTACAGGGGGCCTACGAGCAGTACTTC
clone_size: NA; d_call: NA; v_call: TRBV30; j_call: TRBJ2-5; cdr3_aa: CAWSVQGQTQYF; cdr3_nt: TGTGCCTGGAGTGTACAGGGTCAGACCCAGTACTTC
clone_size: NA; d_call: TRBD1; v_call: TRBV11-3; j_call: TRBJ2-1; cdr3_aa: CASSFRGTGLDEQFF; cdr3_nt: TGTGCCAGCAGCTTTAGAGGGACAGGGCTTGATGAGCAGTTCTTC
clone_size: NA; d_call: NA; v_call: TRBV6-6; j_call: TRBJ2-7; cdr3_aa: CASSYRGGYEQYF; cdr3_nt: TGTGCCAGCAGTTACAGGGGGGGCTACGAGCAGTACTTC
clone_size: NA; d_call: NA; v_call: TRBV19; j_call: TRBJ1-2; cdr3_aa: CASSVGYNVLYGYTF; cdr3_nt: TGTGCCAGTAGTGTGGGCTACAACGTACTCTATGGCTACACCTTC
clone_size: NA; d_call: TRBD2; v_call: TRBV5-4; j_call: TRBJ2-3; cdr3_aa: CASSGTSSDTQYF; cdr3_nt: TGTGCCAGCAGCGGGACTAGTTCCGATACGCAGTATTTT
clone_size: once; d_call: TRBD2; v_call: TRBV6-5; j_call: TRBJ2-7; cdr3_aa: CASSYSAGESYEQYF; cdr3_nt: TGTGCCAGCAGTTACTCGGCGGGGGAGAGCTACGAGCAGTACTTC
clone_size: NA; d_call: NA; v_call: TRBV5-4; j_call: TRBJ2-7; cdr3_aa: CASNQGGYEQYF; cdr3_nt: TGTGCCAGCAACCAGGGTGGGTACGAGCAGTACTTC
clone_size: NA; d_call: TRBD1; v_call: TRBV6-5; j_call: TRBJ1-4; cdr3_aa: CASSYSTGEEKLFF; cdr3_nt: TGTGCCAGCAGTTACTCGACAGGGGAAGAAAAACTGTTTTTT
clone_size: NA; d_call: NA; v_call: TRBV6-5; j_call: TRBJ2-6; cdr3_aa: CASSYSSRVGANVLTF; cdr3_nt: TGTGCCAGCAGTTACTCGAGCAGGGTTGGGGCCAACGTCCTGACTTTC
clone_size: NA; d_call: TRBD2; v_call: TRBV7-9; j_call: TRBJ2-7; cdr3_aa: CASSLQGRDDEQYF; cdr3_nt: TGTGCCAGCAGCTTACAAGGGAGGGATGACGAGCAGTACTTC
clone_size: NA; d_call: TRBD2; v_call: TRBV6-1; j_call: TRBJ2-5; cdr3_aa: CASSEVAGGWQETQYF; cdr3_nt: TGTGCCAGCAGTGAAGTTGCGGGAGGATGGCAAGAGACCCAGTACTTC
clone_size: NA; d_call: TRBD2; v_call: TRBV10-2; j_call: TRBJ2-3; cdr3_aa: CASRGTSGPDTQYF; cdr3_nt: TGCGCCAGCAGAGGGACTAGCGGGCCAGATACGCAGTATTTT
clone_size: NA; d_call: NA; v_call: TRBV30; j_call: TRBJ2-1; cdr3_aa: CAWSKAGTVYNEQFF; cdr3_nt: TGTGCCTGGAGTAAGGCGGGAACGGTCTACAATGAGCAGTTCTTC
clone_size: NA; d_call: TRBD2; v_call: TRBV29-1; j_call: TRBJ2-1; cdr3_aa: CSAGGTSYNEQFF; cdr3_nt: TGCAGCGCTGGGGGGACTAGTTACAATGAGCAGTTCTTC
clone_size: NA; d_call: TRBD1; v_call: TRBV6-1; j_call: TRBJ1-2; cdr3_aa: CASRGDSQNYGYTF; cdr3_nt: TGTGCCAGCAGGGGGGACAGCCAAAACTATGGCTACACCTTC
clone_size: NA; d_call: TRBD2; v_call: TRBV30; j_call: TRBJ2-1; cdr3_aa: CACQLAGGYPYNEQFF; cdr3_nt: TGTGCCTGTCAACTAGCGGGAGGATACCCCTACAATGAGCAGTTCTTC
clone_size: NA; d_call: NA; v_call: TRBV5-1; j_call: TRBJ1-5; cdr3_aa: CASSPGPDQGAQHF; cdr3_nt: TGCGCCAGCAGCCCCGGTCCTGATCAAGGGGCCCAGCATTTT
clone_size: NA; d_call: TRBD2; v_call: TRBV28; j_call: TRBJ2-1; cdr3_aa: CASSIASGIYNEQFF; cdr3_nt: TGTGCCAGCAGCATCGCTAGCGGGATCTACAATGAGCAGTTCTTC
clone_size: once; d_call: TRBD2; v_call: TRBV12-5; j_call: TRBJ2-3; cdr3_aa: CASGLGGGDTQYF; cdr3_nt: TGTGCTAGTGGTTTGGGGGGGGGAGATACGCAGTATTTT
clone_size: NA; d_call: NA; v_call: TRBV9; j_call: TRBJ2-7; cdr3_aa: CASSPYPTVLYEQYF; cdr3_nt: TGTGCCAGCAGCCCCTACCCCACAGTCCTATACGAGCAGTACTTC
clone_size: NA; d_call: NA; v_call: TRBV21-1; j_call: TRBJ2-1; cdr3_aa: CASSTSGDNEQFF; cdr3_nt: TGTGCCAGCAGCACGTCAGGGGACAATGAGCAGTTCTTC
clone_size: NA; d_call: TRBD2; v_call: TRBV11-2; j_call: TRBJ2-5; cdr3_aa: CASSLAGGIPETQYF; cdr3_nt: TGTGCCAGCAGCTTAGCGGGAGGGATACCGGAGACCCAGTACTTC
clone_size: NA; d_call: NA; v_call: TRBV4-1; j_call: TRBJ2-6; cdr3_aa: CASSQEGLEISGANVLTF; cdr3_nt: TGCGCCAGCAGCCAAGAGGGGCTGGAAATCTCTGGGGCCAACGTCCTGACTTTC
clone_size: NA; d_call: NA; v_call: TRBV6-4; j_call: TRBJ1-2; cdr3_aa: CASPRVDREENYVGGYTF; cdr3_nt: TGTGCCAGCCCTCGGGTAGACAGAGAAGAAAACTATGTGGGTGGCTACACCTTC
clone_size: NA; d_call: NA; v_call: TRBV29-1; j_call: TRBJ1-5; cdr3_aa: CSVQGSNQPQHF; cdr3_nt: TGCAGCGTTCAGGGATCGAATCAGCCCCAGCATTTT
clone_size: few; d_call: TRBD1; v_call: TRBV5-1; j_call: TRBJ2-1; cdr3_aa: CASSWDGQGDNEQFF; cdr3_nt: TGCGCCAGCAGCTGGGATGGACAGGGAGACAATGAGCAGTTCTTC
clone_size: NA; d_call: TRBD1; v_call: TRBV10-3; j_call: TRBJ1-2; cdr3_aa: CAISRDRDGYTF; cdr3_nt: TGTGCCATCAGTAGAGACAGGGATGGCTACACCTTC
clone_size: NA; d_call: NA; v_call: TRBV2; j_call: TRBJ1-1; cdr3_aa: CASSTTVNTEAFF; cdr3_nt: TGTGCCAGCAGTACGACAGTGAACACTGAAGCTTTCTTT
clone_size: NA; d_call: NA; v_call: TRBV6-5; j_call: TRBJ2-7; cdr3_aa: CASSSTGSEQYF; cdr3_nt: TGTGCCAGCAGTTCAACAGGGAGCGAGCAGTACTTC
clone_size: NA; d_call: NA; v_call: TRBV6-5; j_call: TRBJ1-5; cdr3_aa: CASSYLQGQPQHF; cdr3_nt: TGTGCCAGCAGTTACTTACAGGGTCAGCCCCAGCATTTT
clone_size: once; d_call: TRBD2; v_call: TRBV7-9; j_call: TRBJ2-4; cdr3_aa: CASSYPGTSGGLAKNIQYF; cdr3_nt: TGTGCCAGCAGCTACCCCGGGACTAGCGGGGGACTAGCCAAAAACATTCAGTACTTC
clone_size: few; d_call: NA; v_call: TRBV2; j_call: TRBJ1-1; cdr3_aa: CASSWTASRTEAFF; cdr3_nt: TGTGCCAGCAGTTGGACAGCCTCGAGGACTGAAGCTTTCTTT
clone_size: NA; d_call: TRBD1; v_call: TRBV5-1; j_call: TRBJ2-7; cdr3_aa: CASSPGTGKSYEQYF; cdr3_nt: TGCGCCAGCAGCCCCGGGACAGGGAAATCCTACGAGCAGTACTTC
clone_size: NA; d_call: NA; v_call: TRBV5-8; j_call: TRBJ2-7; cdr3_aa: CASGSSYEQYF; cdr3_nt: TGTGCCAGCGGGAGTTCCTACGAGCAGTACTTC
clone_size: NA; d_call: TRBD2; v_call: TRBV6-1; j_call: TRBJ2-1; cdr3_aa: CASLASGSWNEQFF; cdr3_nt: TGTGCCAGCTTGGCTAGCGGGAGTTGGAATGAGCAGTTCTTC
clone_size: once; d_call: TRBD1; v_call: TRBV9; j_call: TRBJ2-7; cdr3_aa: CASSAGTGTYEQYF; cdr3_nt: TGTGCCAGCAGCGCCGGGACAGGGACATACGAGCAGTACTTC
clone_size: NA; d_call: NA; v_call: TRBV25-1; j_call: TRBJ2-7; cdr3_aa: CASSEYHFGAYEQYF; cdr3_nt: TGTGCCAGCAGTGAATATCATTTCGGGGCCTACGAGCAGTACTTC
clone_size: NA; d_call: NA; v_call: TRBV5-1; j_call: TRBJ2-3; cdr3_aa: CASSSVGGTDTQYF; cdr3_nt: TGCGCCAGCAGCTCCGTCGGGGGCACAGATACGCAGTATTTT
clone_size: NA; d_call: NA; v_call: TRBV10-3; j_call: TRBJ2-7; cdr3_aa: CAISKQGSNEQYF; cdr3_nt: TGTGCCATCAGTAAACAGGGTTCTAACGAGCAGTACTTC
clone_size: NA; d_call: NA; v_call: TRBV4-3; j_call: TRBJ2-2; cdr3_aa: CASSHPRGHRVWDTGELFF; cdr3_nt: TGCGCCAGCAGCCATCCCCGGGGTCACAGGGTTTGGGACACCGGGGAGCTGTTTTTT
clone_size: NA; d_call: NA; v_call: TRBV11-3; j_call: TRBJ1-3; cdr3_aa: CASSSLGQPSGNTIYF; cdr3_nt: TGTGCCAGCAGCAGTCTGGGACAACCCTCTGGAAACACCATATATTTT
clone_size: once; d_call: TRBD1; v_call: TRBV28; j_call: TRBJ1-2; cdr3_aa: CASSLDRANGYTF; cdr3_nt: TGTGCCAGCAGCCTGGACAGGGCCAATGGCTACACCTTC
clone_size: NA; d_call: NA; v_call: TRBV25-1; j_call: TRBJ2-6; cdr3_aa: CASSVTPGQSRANVLTF; cdr3_nt: TGTGCCAGCAGTGTTACTCCTGGACAAAGTCGGGCCAACGTCCTGACTTTC
clone_size: NA; d_call: TRBD2; v_call: TRBV6-5; j_call: TRBJ2-1; cdr3_aa: CASSLIAGPYNEQFF; cdr3_nt: TGTGCCAGCAGTTTAATAGCGGGACCCTACAATGAGCAGTTCTTC
clone_size: NA; d_call: NA; v_call: TRBV9; j_call: TRBJ1-5; cdr3_aa: CASSSGVGQPQHF; cdr3_nt: TGTGCCAGCAGCTCAGGGGTTGGGCAGCCCCAGCATTTT
clone_size: NA; d_call: TRBD2; v_call: TRBV29-1; j_call: TRBJ2-1; cdr3_aa: CSAATSGDNEQFF; cdr3_nt: TGCAGCGCCGCGACTAGCGGGGACAATGAGCAGTTCTTC
clone_size: NA; d_call: TRBD1; v_call: TRBV5-6; j_call: TRBJ1-2; cdr3_aa: CASSVGQATNYGYTF; cdr3_nt: TGTGCCAGCAGCGTCGGACAGGCAACTAACTATGGCTACACCTTC